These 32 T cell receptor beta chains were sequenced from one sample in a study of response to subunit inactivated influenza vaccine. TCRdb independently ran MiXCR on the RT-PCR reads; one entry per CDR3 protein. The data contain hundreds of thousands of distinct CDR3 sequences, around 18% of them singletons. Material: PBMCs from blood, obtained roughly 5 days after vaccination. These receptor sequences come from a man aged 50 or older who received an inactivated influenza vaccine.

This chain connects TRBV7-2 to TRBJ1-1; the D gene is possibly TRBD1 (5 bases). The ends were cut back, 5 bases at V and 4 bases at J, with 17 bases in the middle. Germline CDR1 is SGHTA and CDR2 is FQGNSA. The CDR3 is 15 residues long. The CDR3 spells CASSGRLGGGTEAFF. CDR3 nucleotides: TGTGCCAGCAGCGGTCGCCTCGGGGGTGGCACTGAAGCTTTCTTT.

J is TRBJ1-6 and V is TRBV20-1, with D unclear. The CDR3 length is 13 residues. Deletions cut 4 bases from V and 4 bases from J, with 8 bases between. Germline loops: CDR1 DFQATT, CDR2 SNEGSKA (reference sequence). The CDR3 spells CSATQSYNSPLHF. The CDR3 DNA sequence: TGCAGTGCTACACAATCATATAATTCACCCCTCCACTTT.

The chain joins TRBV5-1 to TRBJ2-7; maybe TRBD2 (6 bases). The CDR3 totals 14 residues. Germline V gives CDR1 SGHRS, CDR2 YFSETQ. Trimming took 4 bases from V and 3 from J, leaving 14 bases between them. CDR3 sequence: CASSVTGTVYEQYF. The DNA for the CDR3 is TGCGCCAGCAGCGTAACCGGGACTGTCTACGAGCAGTACTTC.

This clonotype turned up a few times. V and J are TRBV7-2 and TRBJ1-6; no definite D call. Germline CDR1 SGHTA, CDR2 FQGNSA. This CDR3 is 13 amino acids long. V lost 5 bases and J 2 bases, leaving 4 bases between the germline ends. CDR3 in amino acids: CASSPPYNSPLHF. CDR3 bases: TGTGCCAGCAGCCCGCCCTATAATTCACCCCTCCACTTT.

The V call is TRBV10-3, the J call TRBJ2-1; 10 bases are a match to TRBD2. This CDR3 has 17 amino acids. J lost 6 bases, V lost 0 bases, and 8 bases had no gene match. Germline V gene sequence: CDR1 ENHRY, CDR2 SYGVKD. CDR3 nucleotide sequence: TGTGCCATCAGTGAGTCCTTAGCGGGAGGCCCCGGCAATGAGCAGTTCTTC. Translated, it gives CAISESLAGGPGNEQFF.

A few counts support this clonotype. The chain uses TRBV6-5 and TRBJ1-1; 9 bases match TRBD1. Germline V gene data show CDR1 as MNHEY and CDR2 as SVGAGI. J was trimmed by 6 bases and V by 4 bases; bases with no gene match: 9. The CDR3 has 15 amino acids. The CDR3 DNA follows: TGTGCCAGCAGTTTGGGACAGGGAGGTGGGGCTGAAGCTTTCTTT. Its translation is CASSLGQGGGAEAFF.

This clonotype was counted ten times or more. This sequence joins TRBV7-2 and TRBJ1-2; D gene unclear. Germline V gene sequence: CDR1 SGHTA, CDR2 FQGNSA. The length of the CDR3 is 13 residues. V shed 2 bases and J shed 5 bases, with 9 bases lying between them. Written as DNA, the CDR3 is TGTGCCAGCAGCTTATCATCCGGGTATGGCTACACCTTC. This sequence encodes CASSLSSGYGYTF.

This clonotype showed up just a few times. Here the CDR3 reads CATSRDRLAGVMGETQYF. The CDR3 coding sequence is TGTGCCACCAGCAGAGATAGGCTAGCGGGGGTAATGGGAGAGACCCAGTACTTC. This chain connects TRBV15 to TRBJ2-5; TRBD2 aligns across 10 bases. The CDR3 contains 18 residues. V shed 0 bases and J 4 bases; nucleotides not matched to a gene: 11. Germline assignment: CDR1 LNHNV and CDR2 YYDKDF (reference sequence).

The CDR3: CASSLTSASNYEQYF. CDR3 nucleotides: TGTGCCAGCTCGCTGACTAGCGCGAGTAACTACGAGCAGTACTTC. J is TRBJ2-7 and V is TRBV18, with 8 nucleotides matching TRBD2. The V segment lost 6 bases and the J segment 3 bases; nucleotides outside the gene matches: 10. The CDR3 runs 15 residues. CDR1 KGHSH and CDR2 LQKENI come from the germline V gene.

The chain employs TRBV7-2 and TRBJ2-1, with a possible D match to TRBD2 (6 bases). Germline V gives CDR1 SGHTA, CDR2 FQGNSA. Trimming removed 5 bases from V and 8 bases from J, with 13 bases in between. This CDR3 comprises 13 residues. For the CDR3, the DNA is TGTGCCAGCAGCCCCAGTCGACTAGATGAGCAGTTCTTC. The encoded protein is CASSPSRLDEQFF.

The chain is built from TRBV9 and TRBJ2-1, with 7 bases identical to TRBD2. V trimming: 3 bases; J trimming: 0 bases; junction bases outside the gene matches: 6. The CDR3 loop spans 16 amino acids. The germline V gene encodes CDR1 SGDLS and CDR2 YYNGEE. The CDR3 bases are TGTGCCAGCAGCGGGGGGGGAGGCGTCTCCTACAATGAGCAGTTCTTC. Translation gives CASSGGGGVSYNEQFF.

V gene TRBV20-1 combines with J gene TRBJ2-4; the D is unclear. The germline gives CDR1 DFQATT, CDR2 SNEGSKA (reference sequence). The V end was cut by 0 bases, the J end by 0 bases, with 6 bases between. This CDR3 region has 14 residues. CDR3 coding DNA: TGCAGTGCTAGAGATGCGGAAGCCAAAAACATTCAGTACTTC. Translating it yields CSARDAEAKNIQYF.

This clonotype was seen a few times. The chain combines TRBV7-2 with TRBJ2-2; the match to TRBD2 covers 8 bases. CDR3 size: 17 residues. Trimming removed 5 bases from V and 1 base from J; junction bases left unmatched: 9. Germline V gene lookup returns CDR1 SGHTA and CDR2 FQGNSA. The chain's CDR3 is CASSPNRLAGNTGELFF. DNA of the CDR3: TGTGCCAGCAGCCCAAATCGTCTAGCGGGGAACACCGGGGAGCTGTTTTTT.

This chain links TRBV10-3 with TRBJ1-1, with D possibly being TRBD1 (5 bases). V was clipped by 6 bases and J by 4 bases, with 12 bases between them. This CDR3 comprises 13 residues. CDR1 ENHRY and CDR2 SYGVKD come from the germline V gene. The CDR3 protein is CAIRGEGFTEAFF. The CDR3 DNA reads TGTGCCATCAGGGGGGAGGGTTTCACTGAAGCTTTCTTT.

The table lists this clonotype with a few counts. The CDR3 nucleotides are TGCGCCAGCAGCTCTTCAGGAATTGGAACTGAAGCTTTCTTT. Its protein product is CASSSSGIGTEAFF. This chain connects TRBV5-1 to TRBJ1-1; D is undetermined. CDR1 and CDR2 (germline): SGHRS, YFSETQ. V was pared by 3 bases and J by 5 bases, with 14 bases between. The CDR3 runs to 14 residues.

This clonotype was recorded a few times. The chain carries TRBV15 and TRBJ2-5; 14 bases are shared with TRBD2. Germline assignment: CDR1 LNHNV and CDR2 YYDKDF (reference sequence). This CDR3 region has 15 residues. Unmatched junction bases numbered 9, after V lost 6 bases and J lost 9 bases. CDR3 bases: TGTGCCACCAGGGACCCGGGACTAGCGGGAGTAGCCCAGTACTTC. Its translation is CATRDPGLAGVAQYF.

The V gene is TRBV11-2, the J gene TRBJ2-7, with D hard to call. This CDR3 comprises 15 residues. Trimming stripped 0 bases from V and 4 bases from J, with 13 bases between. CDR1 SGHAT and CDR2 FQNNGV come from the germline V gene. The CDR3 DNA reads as TGTGCCAGCAGCTTAGAGATCAGGCTTGGATACGAGCAGTACTTC. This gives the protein CASSLEIRLGYEQYF. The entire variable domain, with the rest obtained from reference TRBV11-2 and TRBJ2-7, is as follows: EAGVAQSPRYKIIEKRQSVAFWCNPISGHATLYWYQQILGQGPKLLIQFQNNGVVDDSQLPKDRFSAERLKGVDSTLKIQPAKLEDSAVYLCASSLEIRLGYEQYFGPGTRLTVT.

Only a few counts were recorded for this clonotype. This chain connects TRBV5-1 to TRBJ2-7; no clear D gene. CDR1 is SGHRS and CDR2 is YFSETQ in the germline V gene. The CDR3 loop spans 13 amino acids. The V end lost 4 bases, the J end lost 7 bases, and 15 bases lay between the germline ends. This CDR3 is CASSPHGFGEQYF. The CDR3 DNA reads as TGCGCCAGCAGCCCTCATGGGTTCGGGGAGCAGTACTTC.

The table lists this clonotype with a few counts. CDR3 nucleotides: TGCAGTGCTAGAGCACCGGGACAGGCCTACGAGCAGTACTTC. This translates into CSARAPGQAYEQYF. V gene TRBV20-1 combines with J gene TRBJ2-7; TRBD1 matches at 8 bases. CDR1 is DFQATT and CDR2 is SNEGSKA in the germline V gene (reference sequence). J lost 2 bases, V lost 1 base, and 4 bases had no gene match. The CDR3 sequence is 14 residues long.

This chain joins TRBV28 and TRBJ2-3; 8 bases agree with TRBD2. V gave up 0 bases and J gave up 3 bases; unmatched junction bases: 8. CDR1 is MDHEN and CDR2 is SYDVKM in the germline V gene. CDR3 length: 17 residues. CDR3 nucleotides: TGTGCCAGCAGTTTATGGGCAAGCGGGAGAGGGACAGATACGCAGTATTTT. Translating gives CASSLWASGRGTDTQYF.

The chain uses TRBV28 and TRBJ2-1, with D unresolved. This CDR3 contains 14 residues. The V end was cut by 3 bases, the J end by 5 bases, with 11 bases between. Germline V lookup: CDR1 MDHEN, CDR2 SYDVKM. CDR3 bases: TGTGCCAGCAGTTTGACTTTGGCCAACAATGAGCAGTTCTTC. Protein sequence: CASSLTLANNEQFF.

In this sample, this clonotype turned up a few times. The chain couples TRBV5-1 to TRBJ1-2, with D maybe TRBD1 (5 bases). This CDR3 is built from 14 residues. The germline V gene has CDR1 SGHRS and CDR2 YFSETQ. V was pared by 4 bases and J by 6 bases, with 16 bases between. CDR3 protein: CASSRLEGQDGYTF. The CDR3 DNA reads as TGCGCCAGCAGCCGTTTGGAGGGGCAGGATGGCTACACCTTC. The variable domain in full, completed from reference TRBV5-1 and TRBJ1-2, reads KAGVTQTPRYLIKTRGQQVTLSCSPISGHRSVSWYQQTPGQGLQFLFEYFSETQRNKGNFPGRFSGRQFSNSRSEMNVSTLELGDSALYLCASSRLEGQDGYTFGSGTRLTVV.

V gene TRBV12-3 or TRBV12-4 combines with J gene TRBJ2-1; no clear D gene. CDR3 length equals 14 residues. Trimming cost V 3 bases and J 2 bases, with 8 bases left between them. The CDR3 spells CASSFHTAYNEQFF. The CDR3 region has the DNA TGTGCCAGCAGTTTTCACACTGCCTACAATGAGCAGTTCTTC.

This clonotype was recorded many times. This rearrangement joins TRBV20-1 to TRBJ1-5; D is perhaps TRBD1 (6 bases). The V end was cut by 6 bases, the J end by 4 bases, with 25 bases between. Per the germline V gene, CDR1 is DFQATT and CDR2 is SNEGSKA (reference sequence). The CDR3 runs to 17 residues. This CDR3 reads CSAHGRDTESSNQPQHF. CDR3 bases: TGCAGTGCCCATGGCCGGGACACAGAAAGTTCTAATCAGCCCCAGCATTTT.

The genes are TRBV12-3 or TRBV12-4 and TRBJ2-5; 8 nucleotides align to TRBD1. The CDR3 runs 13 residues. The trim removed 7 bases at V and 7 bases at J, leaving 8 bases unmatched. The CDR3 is CASTRTGFWTQYF. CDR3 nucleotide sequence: TGTGCCAGCACCCGGACAGGGTTCTGGACCCAGTACTTC.

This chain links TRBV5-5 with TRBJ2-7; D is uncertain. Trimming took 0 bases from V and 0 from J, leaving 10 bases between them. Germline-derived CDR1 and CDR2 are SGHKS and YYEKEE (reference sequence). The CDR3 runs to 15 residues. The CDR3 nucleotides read TGTGCCAGCAGCTTGGCCGTTCACAGCTCCTACGAGCAGTACTTC. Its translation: CASSLAVHSSYEQYF.

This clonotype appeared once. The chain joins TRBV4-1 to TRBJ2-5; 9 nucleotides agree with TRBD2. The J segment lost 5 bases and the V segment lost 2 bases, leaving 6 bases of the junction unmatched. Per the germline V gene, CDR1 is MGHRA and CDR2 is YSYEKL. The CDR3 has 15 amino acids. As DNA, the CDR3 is TGCGCCAGCAGCCAACCCCTAGCGGGGCCCGAGACCCAGTACTTC. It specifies CASSQPLAGPETQYF.

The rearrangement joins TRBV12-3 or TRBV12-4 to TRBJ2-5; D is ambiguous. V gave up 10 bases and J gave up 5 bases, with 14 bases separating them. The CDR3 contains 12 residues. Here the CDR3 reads CATSPTAETQYF. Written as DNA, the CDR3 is TGTGCCACATCCCCGACGGCGGAGACCCAGTACTTC.

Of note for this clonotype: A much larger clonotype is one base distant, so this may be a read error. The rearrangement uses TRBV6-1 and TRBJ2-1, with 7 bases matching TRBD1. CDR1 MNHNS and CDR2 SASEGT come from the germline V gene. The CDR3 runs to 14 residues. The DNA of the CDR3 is TGTGCCAGCAGTCGACAGGGAACCTACAATGAGCAGTCCTTC. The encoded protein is CASSRQGTYNEQSF.

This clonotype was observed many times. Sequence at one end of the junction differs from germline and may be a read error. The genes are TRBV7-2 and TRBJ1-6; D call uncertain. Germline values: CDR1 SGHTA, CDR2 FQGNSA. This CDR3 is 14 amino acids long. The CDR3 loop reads CANSLGFEGSPLHF. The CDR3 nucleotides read TGTGCCAACAGCTTAGGTTTCGAGGGTTCACCCCTCCACTTT.

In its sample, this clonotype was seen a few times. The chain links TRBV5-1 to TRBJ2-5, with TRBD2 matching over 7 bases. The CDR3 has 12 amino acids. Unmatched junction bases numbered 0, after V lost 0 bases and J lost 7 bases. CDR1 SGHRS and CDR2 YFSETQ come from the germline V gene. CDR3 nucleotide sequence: TGCGCCAGCAGCTTGGCGGGGGGGACCCAGTACTTC. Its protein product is CASSLAGGTQYF.

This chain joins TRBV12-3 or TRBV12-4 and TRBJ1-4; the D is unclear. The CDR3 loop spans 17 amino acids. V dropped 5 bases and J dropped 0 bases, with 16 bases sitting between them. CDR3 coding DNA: TGTGCCAGCAGTCTAGGACGGTGGGCTTCAACTAATGAAAAACTGTTTTTT. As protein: CASSLGRWASTNEKLFF.